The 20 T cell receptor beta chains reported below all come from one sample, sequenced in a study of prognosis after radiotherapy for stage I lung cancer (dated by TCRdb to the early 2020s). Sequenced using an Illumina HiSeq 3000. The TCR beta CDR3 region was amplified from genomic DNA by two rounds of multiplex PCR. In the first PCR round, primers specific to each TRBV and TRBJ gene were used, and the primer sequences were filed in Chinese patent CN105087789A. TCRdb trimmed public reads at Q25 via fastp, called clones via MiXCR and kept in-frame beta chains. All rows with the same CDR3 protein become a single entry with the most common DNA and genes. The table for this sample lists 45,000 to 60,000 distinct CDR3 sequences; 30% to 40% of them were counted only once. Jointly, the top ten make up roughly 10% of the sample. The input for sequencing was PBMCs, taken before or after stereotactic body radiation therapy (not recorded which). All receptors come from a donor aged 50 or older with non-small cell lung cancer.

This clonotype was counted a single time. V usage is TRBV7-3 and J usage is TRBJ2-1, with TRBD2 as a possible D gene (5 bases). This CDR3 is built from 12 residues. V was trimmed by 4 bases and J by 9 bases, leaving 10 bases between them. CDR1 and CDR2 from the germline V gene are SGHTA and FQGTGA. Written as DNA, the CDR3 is TGTGCCAGCAGCTCCTCTCGGGGTGAGCAGTTCTTC. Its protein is CASSSSRGEQFF.

CDR3: CASSLDRDQPGNNTGELFF. CDR3 in DNA: TGTGCCAGCAGTTTAGACAGAGATCAGCCCGGAAACAACACCGGGGAGCTGTTTTTT. J is TRBJ2-2 and V is TRBV12-3 or TRBV12-4; D is undetermined. This CDR3 spans 19 amino acids. The V and J ends lost 1 base and 2 bases respectively, with 20 bases between them.

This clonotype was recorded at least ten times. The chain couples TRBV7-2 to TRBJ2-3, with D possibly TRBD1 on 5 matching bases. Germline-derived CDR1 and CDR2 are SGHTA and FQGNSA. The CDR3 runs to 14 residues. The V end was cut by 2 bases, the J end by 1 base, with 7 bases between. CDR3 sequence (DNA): TGTGCCAGCAGCTTATCACAGGGCACAGATACGCAGTATTTT. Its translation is CASSLSQGTDTQYF.

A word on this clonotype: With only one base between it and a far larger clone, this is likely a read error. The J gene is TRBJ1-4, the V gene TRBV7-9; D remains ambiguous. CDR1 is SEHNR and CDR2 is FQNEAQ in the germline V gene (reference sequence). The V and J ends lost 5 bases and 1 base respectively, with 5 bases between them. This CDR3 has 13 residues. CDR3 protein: CASSLETNEKLFF. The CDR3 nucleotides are TGTGCCAGCAGCCTCGAAACTAATGAAAAACTGTTTTTT.

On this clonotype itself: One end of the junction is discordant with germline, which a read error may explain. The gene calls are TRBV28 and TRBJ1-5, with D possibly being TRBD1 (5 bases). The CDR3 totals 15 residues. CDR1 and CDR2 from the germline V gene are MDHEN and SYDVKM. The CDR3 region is CASSASWGYYHPQHF. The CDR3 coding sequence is TGTGCCAGCAGCGCCAGTTGGGGGTATTATCATCCCCAGCATTTT.

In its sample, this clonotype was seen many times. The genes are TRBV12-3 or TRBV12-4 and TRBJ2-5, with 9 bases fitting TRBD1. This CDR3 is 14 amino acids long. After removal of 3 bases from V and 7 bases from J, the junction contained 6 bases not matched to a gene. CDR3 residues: CASSLGQGSVTQYF. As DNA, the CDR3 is TGTGCCAGCAGTTTGGGACAGGGTTCGGTGACCCAGTACTTC.

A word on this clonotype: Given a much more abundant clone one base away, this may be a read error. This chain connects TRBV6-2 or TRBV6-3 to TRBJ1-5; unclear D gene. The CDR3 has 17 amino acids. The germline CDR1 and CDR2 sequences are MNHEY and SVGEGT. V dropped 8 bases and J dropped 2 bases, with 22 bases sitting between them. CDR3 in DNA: TGTGCCAGCGGCCCTCTCGTCACCTCGTCGGGCAATCAGCCCCAGCATTTT. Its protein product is CASGPLVTSSGNQPQHF.

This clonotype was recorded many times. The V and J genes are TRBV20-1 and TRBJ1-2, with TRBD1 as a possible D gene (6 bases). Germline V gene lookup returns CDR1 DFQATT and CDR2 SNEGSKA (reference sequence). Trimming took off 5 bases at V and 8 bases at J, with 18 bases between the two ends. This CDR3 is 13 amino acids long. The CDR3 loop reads CSAQKRGAKGYTF. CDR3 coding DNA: TGCAGTGCTCAGAAGAGGGGGGCTAAGGGCTACACCTTC.

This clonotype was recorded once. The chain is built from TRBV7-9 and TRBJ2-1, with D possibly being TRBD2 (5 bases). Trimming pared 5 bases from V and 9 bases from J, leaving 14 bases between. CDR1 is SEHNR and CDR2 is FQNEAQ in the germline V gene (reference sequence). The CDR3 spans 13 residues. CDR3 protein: CASSRAGSSEQFF. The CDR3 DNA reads TGTGCCAGCAGCAGGGCGGGTTCATCTGAGCAGTTCTTC. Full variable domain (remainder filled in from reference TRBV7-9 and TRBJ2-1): DTGVSQNPRHKITKRGQNVTFRCDPISEHNRLYWYRQTLGQGPEFLTYFQNEAQLEKSRLLSDRFSAERPKGSFSTLEIQRTEQGDSAMYLCASSRAGSSEQFFGPGTRLTVL.

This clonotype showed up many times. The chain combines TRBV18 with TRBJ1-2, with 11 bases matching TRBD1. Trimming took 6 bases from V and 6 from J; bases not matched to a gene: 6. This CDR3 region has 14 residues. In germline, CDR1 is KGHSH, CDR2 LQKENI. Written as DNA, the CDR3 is TGTGCCAGCTCGCAGGGACAGGGGGAGCATGGCTACACCTTC. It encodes CASSQGQGEHGYTF.

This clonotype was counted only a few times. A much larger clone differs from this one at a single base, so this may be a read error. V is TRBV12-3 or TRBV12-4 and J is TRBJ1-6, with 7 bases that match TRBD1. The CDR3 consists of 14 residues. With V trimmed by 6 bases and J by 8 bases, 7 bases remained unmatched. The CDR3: CASRHDRAHSPLHF. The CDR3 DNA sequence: TGTGCCAGCAGGCATGACAGGGCCCATTCACCCCTCCACTTT.

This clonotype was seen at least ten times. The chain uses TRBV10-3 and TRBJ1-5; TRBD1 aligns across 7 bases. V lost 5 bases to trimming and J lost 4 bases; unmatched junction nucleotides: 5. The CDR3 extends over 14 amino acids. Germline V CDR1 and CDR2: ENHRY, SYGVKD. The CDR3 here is CAISMGQQNQPQHF. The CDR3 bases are TGTGCCATCAGTATGGGACAGCAGAATCAGCCCCAGCATTTT.

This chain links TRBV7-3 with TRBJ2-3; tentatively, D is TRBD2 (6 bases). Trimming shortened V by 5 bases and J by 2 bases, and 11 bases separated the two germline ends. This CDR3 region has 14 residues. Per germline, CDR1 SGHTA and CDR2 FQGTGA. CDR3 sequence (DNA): TGTGCCAGCAGCCGGACTATTGACACAGATACGCAGTATTTT. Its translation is CASSRTIDTDTQYF. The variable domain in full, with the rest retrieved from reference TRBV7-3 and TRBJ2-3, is GAGVSQTPSNKVTEKGKYVELRCDPISGHTALYWYRQSLGQGPEFLIYFQGTGAADDSGLPNDRFFAVRPEGSVSTLKIQRTERGDSAVYLCASSRTIDTDTQYFGPGTRLTVL.

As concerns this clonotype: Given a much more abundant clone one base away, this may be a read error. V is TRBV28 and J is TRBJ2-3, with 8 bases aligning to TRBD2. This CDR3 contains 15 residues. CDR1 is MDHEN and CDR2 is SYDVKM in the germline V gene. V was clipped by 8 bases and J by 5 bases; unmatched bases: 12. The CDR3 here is CASSSGGQGGDTQYF. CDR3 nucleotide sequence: TGTGCCAGCTCCTCGGGGGGGCAGGGTGGAGATACGCAGTATTTT.

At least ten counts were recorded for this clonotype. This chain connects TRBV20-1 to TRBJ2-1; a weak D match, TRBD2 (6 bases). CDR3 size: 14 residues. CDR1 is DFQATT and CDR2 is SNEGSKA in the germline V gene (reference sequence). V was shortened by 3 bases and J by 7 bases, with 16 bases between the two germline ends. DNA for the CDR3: TGCAGTGCTAGCTTCAGACTAGTACGGAATGAGCAGTTCTTC. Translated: CSASFRLVRNEQFF.

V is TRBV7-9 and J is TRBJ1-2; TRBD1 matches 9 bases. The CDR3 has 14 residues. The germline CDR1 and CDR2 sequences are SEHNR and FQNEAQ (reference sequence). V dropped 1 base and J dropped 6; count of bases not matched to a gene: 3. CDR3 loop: CASSLVGTGHGYTF. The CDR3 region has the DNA TGTGCCAGCAGCTTAGTTGGGACAGGGCATGGCTACACCTTC.

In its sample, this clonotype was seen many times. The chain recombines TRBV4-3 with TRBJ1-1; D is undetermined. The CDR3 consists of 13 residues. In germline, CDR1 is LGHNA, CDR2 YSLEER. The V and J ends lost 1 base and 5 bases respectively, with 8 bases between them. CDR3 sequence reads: CASSQGWGTEAFF. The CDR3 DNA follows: TGCGCCAGCAGCCAAGGGTGGGGAACTGAAGCTTTCTTT.

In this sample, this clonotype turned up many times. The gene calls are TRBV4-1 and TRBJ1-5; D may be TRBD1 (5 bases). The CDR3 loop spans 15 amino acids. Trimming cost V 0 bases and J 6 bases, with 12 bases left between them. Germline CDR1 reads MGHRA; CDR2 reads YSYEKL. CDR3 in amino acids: CASSQDQTGPQPQHF. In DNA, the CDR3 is TGCGCCAGCAGCCAAGATCAAACGGGGCCTCAGCCCCAGCATTTT.

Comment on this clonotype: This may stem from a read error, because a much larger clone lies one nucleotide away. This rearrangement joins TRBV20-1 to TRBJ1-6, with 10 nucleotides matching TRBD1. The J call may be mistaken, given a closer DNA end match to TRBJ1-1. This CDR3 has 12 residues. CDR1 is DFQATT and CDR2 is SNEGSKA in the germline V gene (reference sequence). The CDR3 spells CSSMDRGTEAFF. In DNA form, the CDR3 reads TGCAGTTCGATGGACAGGGGGACTGAAGCTTTCTTT.

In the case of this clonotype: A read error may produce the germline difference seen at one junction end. In nucleotides, the CDR3 is TGTGCCAGCAGCCCCGCTGGACAGTTCACCGGGGAGCTGCTTTTT. Translated: CASSPAGQFTGELLF. This rearrangement joins TRBV7-3 to TRBJ2-2, with D possibly matching TRBD1 (6 bases). There are 15 residues in the CDR3. Germline V gene sequence: CDR1 SGHTA, CDR2 FQGTGA.